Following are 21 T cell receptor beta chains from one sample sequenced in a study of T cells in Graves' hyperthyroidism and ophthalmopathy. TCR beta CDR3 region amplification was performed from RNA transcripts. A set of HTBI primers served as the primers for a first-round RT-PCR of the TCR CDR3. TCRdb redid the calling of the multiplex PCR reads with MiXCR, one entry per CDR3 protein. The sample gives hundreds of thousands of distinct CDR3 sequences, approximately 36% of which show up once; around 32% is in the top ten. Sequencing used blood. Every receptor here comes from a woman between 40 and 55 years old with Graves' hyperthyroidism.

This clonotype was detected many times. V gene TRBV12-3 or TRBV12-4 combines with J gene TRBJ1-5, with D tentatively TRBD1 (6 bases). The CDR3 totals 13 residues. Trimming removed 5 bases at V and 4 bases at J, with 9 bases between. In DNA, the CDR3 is TGTGCCAGCAGTAACACAGGGAATCAGCCCCAGCATTTT. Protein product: CASSNTGNQPQHF.

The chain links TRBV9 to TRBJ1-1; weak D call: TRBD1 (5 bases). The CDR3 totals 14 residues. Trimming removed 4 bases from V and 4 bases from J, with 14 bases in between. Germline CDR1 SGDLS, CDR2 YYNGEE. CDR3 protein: CASSFGGGVTEAFF. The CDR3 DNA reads TGTGCCAGCAGCTTCGGGGGGGGGGTCACTGAAGCTTTCTTT.

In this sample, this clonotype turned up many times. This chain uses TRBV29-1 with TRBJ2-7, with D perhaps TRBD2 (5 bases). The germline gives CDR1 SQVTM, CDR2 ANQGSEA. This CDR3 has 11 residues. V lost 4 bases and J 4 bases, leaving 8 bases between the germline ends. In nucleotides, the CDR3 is TGCAGCGTTGGGACTGAGTACGAGCAGTACTTC. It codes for CSVGTEYEQYF.

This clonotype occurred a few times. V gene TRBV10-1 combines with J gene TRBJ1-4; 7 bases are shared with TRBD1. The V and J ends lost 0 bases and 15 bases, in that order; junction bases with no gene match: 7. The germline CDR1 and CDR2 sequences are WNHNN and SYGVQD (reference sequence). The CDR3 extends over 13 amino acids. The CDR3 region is CASSESRAQGMFF. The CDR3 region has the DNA TGCGCCAGCAGTGAGTCCAGAGCACAGGGGATGTTTTTT.

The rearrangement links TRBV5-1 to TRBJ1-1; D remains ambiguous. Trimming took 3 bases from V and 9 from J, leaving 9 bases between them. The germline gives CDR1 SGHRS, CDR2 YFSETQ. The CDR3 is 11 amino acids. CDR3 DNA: TGCGCCAGCAGCTCAACTAAGAAAGCTTTCTTT. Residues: CASSSTKKAFF.

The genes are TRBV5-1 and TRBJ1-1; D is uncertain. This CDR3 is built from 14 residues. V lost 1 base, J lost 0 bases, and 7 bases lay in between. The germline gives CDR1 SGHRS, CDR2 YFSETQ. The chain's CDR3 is CASSLFGLNTEAFF. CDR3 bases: TGCGCCAGCAGCTTGTTCGGCTTGAACACTGAAGCTTTCTTT.

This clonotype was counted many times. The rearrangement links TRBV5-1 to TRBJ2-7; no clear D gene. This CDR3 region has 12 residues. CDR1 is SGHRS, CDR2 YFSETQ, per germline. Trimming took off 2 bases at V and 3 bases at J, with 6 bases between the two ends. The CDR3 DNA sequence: TGCGCCAGCAGCTTCGGGTTCTACGAGCAGTACTTC. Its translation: CASSFGFYEQYF.

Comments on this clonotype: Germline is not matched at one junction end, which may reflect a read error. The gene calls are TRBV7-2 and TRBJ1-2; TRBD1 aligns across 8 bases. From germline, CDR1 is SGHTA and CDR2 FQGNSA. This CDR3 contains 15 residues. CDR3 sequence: CSSSLRTGPLYGYTF. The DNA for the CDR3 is TGTTCCAGCAGCCTCCGGACAGGGCCTCTGTATGGCTACACCTTC.

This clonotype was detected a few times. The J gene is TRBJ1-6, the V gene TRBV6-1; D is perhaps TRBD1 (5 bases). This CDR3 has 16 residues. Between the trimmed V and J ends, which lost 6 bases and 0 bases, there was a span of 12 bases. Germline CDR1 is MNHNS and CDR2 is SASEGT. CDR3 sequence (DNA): TGTGCCAGCAGGGGGGACGGAAGCTCCTATAATTCACCCCTCCACTTT. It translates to CASRGDGSSYNSPLHF.

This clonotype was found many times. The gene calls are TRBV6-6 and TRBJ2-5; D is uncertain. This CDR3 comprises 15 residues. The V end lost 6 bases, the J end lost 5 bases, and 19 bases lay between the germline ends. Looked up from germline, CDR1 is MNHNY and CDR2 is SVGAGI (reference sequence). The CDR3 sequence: CASRSRARHWETQYF. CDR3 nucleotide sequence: TGTGCCAGCAGATCACGGGCCAGGCATTGGGAGACCCAGTACTTC.

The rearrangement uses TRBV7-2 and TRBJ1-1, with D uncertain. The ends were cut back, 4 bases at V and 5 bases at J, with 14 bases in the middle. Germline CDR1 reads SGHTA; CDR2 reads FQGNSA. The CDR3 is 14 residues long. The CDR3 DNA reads TGTGCCAGCAGCTCCTCTTTACCCCGGACTGAAGCTTTCTTT. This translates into CASSSSLPRTEAFF.

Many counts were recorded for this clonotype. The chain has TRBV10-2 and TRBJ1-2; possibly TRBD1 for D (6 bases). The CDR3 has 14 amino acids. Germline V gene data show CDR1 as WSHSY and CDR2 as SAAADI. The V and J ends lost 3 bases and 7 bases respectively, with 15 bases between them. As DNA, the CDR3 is TGCGCCAGCAGTGAACAGGGCGATAGTGGTGGCTACACCTTC. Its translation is CASSEQGDSGGYTF.

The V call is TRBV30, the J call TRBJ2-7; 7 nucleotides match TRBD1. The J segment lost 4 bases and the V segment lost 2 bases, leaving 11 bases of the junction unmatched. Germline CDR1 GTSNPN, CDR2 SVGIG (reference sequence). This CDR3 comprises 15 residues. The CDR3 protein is CAWSPPGQRRYEQYF. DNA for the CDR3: TGTGCCTGGAGTCCCCCGGGACAGAGACGATACGAGCAGTACTTC.

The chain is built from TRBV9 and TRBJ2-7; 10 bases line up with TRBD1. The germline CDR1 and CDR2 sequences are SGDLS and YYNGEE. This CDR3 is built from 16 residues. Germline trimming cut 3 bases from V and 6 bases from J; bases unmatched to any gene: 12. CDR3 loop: CASSEWGGTGVTEQYF. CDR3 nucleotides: TGTGCCAGCAGCGAGTGGGGGGGGACAGGGGTTACCGAGCAGTACTTC.

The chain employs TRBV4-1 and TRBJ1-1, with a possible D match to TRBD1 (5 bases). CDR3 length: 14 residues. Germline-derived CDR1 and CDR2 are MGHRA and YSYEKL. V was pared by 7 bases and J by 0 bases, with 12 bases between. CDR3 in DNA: TGCGCCAGCAACACCGGGGCGTTGAACACTGAAGCTTTCTTT. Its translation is CASNTGALNTEAFF.

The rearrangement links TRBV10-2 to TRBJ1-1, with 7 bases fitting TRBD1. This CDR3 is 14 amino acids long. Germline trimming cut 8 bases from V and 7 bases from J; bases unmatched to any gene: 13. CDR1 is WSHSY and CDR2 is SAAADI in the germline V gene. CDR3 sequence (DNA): TGCGCCAGCTGGGAACAGGGGATATATGGTGAAGCTTTCTTT. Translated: CASWEQGIYGEAFF.

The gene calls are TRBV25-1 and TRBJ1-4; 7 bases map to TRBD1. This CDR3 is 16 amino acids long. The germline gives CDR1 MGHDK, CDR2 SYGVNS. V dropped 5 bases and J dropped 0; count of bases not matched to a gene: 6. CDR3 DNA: TGTGCCAGCAGTACTCCGGGACAGTCAACTAATGAAAAACTGTTTTTT. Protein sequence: CASSTPGQSTNEKLFF.

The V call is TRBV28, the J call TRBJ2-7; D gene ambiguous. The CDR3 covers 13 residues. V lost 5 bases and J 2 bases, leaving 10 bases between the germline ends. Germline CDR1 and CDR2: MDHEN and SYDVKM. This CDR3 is CASSPPETYEQYF. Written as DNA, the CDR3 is TGTGCCAGCAGTCCCCCCGAGACCTACGAGCAGTACTTC.

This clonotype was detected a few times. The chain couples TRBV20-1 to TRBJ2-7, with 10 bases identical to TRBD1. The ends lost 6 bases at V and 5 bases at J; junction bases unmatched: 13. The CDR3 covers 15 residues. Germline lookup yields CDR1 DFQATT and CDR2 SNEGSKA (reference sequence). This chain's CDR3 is CSAMRRDRGWNEQYF. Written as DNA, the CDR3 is TGCAGTGCCATGAGGAGGGACAGGGGTTGGAACGAGCAGTACTTC.

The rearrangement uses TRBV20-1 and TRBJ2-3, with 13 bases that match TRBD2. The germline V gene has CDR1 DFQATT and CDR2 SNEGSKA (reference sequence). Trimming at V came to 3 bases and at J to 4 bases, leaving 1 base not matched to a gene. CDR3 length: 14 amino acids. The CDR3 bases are TGCAGTGCTAGTACTAGCGGGGGGGCAGATACGCAGTATTTT. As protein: CSASTSGGADTQYF.

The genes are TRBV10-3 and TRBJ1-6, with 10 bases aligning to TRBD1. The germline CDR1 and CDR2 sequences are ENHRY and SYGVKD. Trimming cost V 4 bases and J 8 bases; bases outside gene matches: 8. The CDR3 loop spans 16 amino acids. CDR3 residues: CAISALGTGADSPLHF. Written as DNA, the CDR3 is TGTGCCATCAGTGCACTAGGGACAGGGGCGGATTCACCCCTCCACTTT.